The 18 T cell receptor beta chains below were found in one sample sequenced in a study of a mutant IDH1 vaccine in newly diagnosed glioma listed by TCRdb under 2021. In light of the paper, this sample's time point label describes: week 47, end of study. Every vaccine dose consisted of 300 ug of a 20-mer mutant IDH1 peptide in Montanide, administered subcutaneously together with topical imiquimod. For these receptors, no antigen is known. Library generation was performed with the immunoSEQ multiplex PCR assay. TCRdb mirrors the immuneACCESS table, restricted to in-frame sequences. Some clones are absent from its copies; in checked studies, under half trace to an unresolved V gene, and the reason for the others is unknown. The sample table records about 60,000 clones; roughly 87% of these occur just once. The ten largest clonotypes hold roughly 3% of the sample. The sample here was PBMCs, taken from a glioma patient whose treatment included an IDH1 peptide vaccine. The receptors here all came from a woman aged 50 to 65 with glioma.

The chain employs TRBV21-1 and TRBJ2-2; the listed D gene, TRBD1, was not tested against the DNA. TRBV21-1 is listed as a pseudogene. This CDR3 is built from 17 residues. Here the CDR3 DNA reads TGTGCCAGCAGCAAAGCCGACCGGGACAGAACCACCGGGGAGCTGTTTTTT. It translates to CASSKADRDRTTGELFF.

The chain is built from TRBV2 and TRBJ1-2, with D unclear. The length of the CDR3 is 12 residues. The germline gives CDR1 SNHLY, CDR2 FYNNEI. V was pared by 4 bases and J by 8 bases, with 11 bases between. The CDR3 loop reads CASSGPLVGYTF. The CDR3 DNA reads TGTGCCAGCAGTGGACCCCTTGTGGGCTACACCTTC.

The chain combines TRBV5-1 with TRBJ2-3, with 7 bases aligning to TRBD1. The CDR3 is 15 amino acids. CDR1 and CDR2 from the germline V gene are SGHRS and YFSETQ. With V trimmed by 0 bases and J by 5 bases, 6 bases remained unmatched. CDR3 loop: CASSLGVGQVDTQYF. The CDR3, as DNA: TGCGCCAGCAGCTTGGGTGTCGGACAGGTAGATACGCAGTATTTT. The variable domain in full, completed from reference TRBV5-1 and TRBJ2-3, reads KAGVTQTPRYLIKTRGQQVTLSCSPISGHRSVSWYQQTPGQGLQFLFEYFSETQRNKGNFPGRFSGRQFSNSRSEMNVSTLELGDSALYLCASSLGVGQVDTQYFGPGTRLTVL.

About this clone: Other DNA sequences in the same sample also yield this CDR3. The chain employs TRBV9 and TRBJ1-5; maybe TRBD1 (5 bases). This CDR3 is built from 14 residues. Per germline, CDR1 SGDLS and CDR2 YYNGEE. The V gene lost 3 bases and the J gene lost 2 bases, with 9 bases spanning the gap. The DNA for the CDR3 is TGTGCCAGCAGCGCCGGGGGGGGCAATCAGCCCCAGCATTTT. Amino acid sequence: CASSAGGGNQPQHF.

This chain connects TRBV9 to TRBJ2-2, with a possible D match to TRBD2 (5 bases). The CDR3 length is 17 residues. V was pared by 2 bases and J by 0 bases, with 14 bases between. Germline CDR1 reads SGDLS; CDR2 reads YYNGEE. Here the CDR3 reads CASSVSLPGANTGELFF. CDR3 nucleotide sequence: TGTGCCAGCAGCGTCTCCCTGCCCGGGGCGAACACCGGGGAGCTGTTTTTT.

In its sample, this clone was seen once. The rearrangement joins TRBV18 to TRBJ2-6; D uncertain. Between the trimmed V and J ends, which lost 7 bases and 0 bases, there was a span of 7 bases. In germline, CDR1 is KGHSH, CDR2 LQKENI. CDR3 length: 14 amino acids. The CDR3 DNA is TGTGCCAGCTGCCTCGCCTCTGGGGCCAACGTCCTGACTTTC. This sequence encodes CASCLASGANVLTF. Supplemented by reference TRBV18 and TRBJ2-6, the full variable domain reads NAGVMQNPRHLVRRRGQEARLRCSPMKGHSHVYWYRQLPEEGLKFMVYLQKENIIDESGMPKERFSAEFPKEGPSILRIQQVVRGDSAAYFCASCLASGANVLTFGAGSRLTVL.

The chain has TRBV6-1 and TRBJ1-2, with a possible D match to TRBD1 (6 bases). The germline gives CDR1 MNHNS, CDR2 SASEGT. There are 14 residues in the CDR3. Trimming took 3 bases from V and 3 from J, leaving 11 bases between them. The CDR3 nucleotides read TGTGCCAGCAGTGAGAACGGACAGTACTATGGCTACACCTTC. It encodes CASSENGQYYGYTF.

The chain links TRBV4-1 to TRBJ1-1, with D perhaps matching TRBD1 (6 bases). The V gene's germline CDR1 is MGHRA and CDR2 YSYEKL. The CDR3 extends over 15 amino acids. V gave up 5 bases and J gave up 2 bases, with 15 bases separating them. This chain's CDR3 is CASSYMTGDNTEAFF. Here the CDR3 DNA reads TGCGCCAGCAGCTATATGACAGGAGATAACACTGAAGCTTTCTTT.

The chain's CDR3 is CASRPDSNQPQHF. CDR3 DNA sequence: TGTGCCAGCAGACCCGATAGCAATCAGCCCCAGCATTTT. The chain has TRBV6-6 and TRBJ1-5, with D uncertain. The germline CDR1 and CDR2 sequences are MNHNY and SVGAGI (reference sequence). Between the trimmed V and J ends, which lost 6 bases and 0 bases, there was a span of 6 bases. This CDR3 has 13 amino acids.

This clone was found once. The V and J genes are TRBV2 and TRBJ1-6; 7 bases are shared with TRBD1. CDR1 SNHLY and CDR2 FYNNEI come from the germline V gene. The junction had 8 bases not matched to a gene; V was cut back by 6 bases and J by 6 bases. The CDR3 spans 15 residues. The chain's CDR3 is CASSPRTGSNSPLHF. In DNA, the CDR3 is TGTGCCAGCAGCCCGAGGACAGGCTCTAATTCACCCCTCCACTTT.

Here the CDR3 reads CAISDSATNEKLFF. The CDR3 DNA reads TGTGCCATCAGTGATTCCGCAACTAATGAAAAACTGTTTTTT. The J gene is TRBJ1-4, the V gene TRBV10-3; D gene uncertain. Germline V gives CDR1 ENHRY, CDR2 SYGVKD. V was cut by 3 bases and J by 0 bases, with 5 bases left in between. The length of the CDR3 is 14 residues.

The gene calls are TRBV7-2 and TRBJ2-7; 7 bases match TRBD1. This CDR3 comprises 15 residues. Germline assignment: CDR1 SGHTA and CDR2 FQGNSA. V dropped 11 bases and J dropped 0; count of bases not matched to a gene: 13. This chain's CDR3 is CARRGLGQNSYEQYF. Here the CDR3 DNA reads TGTGCCCGACGGGGTCTGGGACAGAACTCCTACGAGCAGTACTTC.

The rearrangement uses TRBV9 and TRBJ2-1; perhaps TRBD1 as D (5 bases). V was shortened by 0 bases and J by 10 bases, with 17 bases between the two germline ends. Germline CDR1 and CDR2: SGDLS and YYNGEE. This CDR3 is 15 amino acids long. For the CDR3, the DNA is TGTGCCAGCAGCGTAGGTATGGACACCCGTCGCGAGCAGTTCTTC. Amino acid sequence: CASSVGMDTRREQFF. The complete variable domain, with remaining parts taken from reference TRBV9 and TRBJ2-1, reads DSGVTQTPKHLITATGQRVTLRCSPRSGDLSVYWYQQSLDQGLQFLIQYYNGEERAKGNILERFSAQQFPDLHSELNLSSLELGDSALYFCASSVGMDTRREQFFGPGTRLTVL.

J is TRBJ1-5 and V is TRBV7-8; no reliable D call. CDR3 length: 13 amino acids. Trimming pared 4 bases from V and 1 base from J, leaving 5 bases between. The germline CDR1 and CDR2 sequences are SGHVS and FQNEAQ. For the CDR3, the DNA is TGTGCCAGCAGCTGGGGAAGCAATCAGCCCCAGCATTTT. It yields the protein CASSWGSNQPQHF.

The chain joins TRBV30 to TRBJ2-1; 9 bases are a match to TRBD2. Trimming at V came to 4 bases and at J to 6 bases, leaving 10 bases not matched to a gene. Germline CDR1 and CDR2: GTSNPN and SVGIG (reference sequence). The CDR3 runs 15 residues. The CDR3 DNA reads TGTGCCTGGAAACGCTCGCGGGAGGGCCTCAATGAGCAGTTCTTC. Its protein product is CAWKRSREGLNEQFF.

V usage is TRBV12-5 and J usage is TRBJ1-5; TRBD1 agrees at 7 bases. With V trimmed by 6 bases and J by 0 bases, 5 bases remained unmatched. The CDR3 is made up of 15 amino acids. The germline CDR1 and CDR2 sequences are LGHNT and FRNRAP. In nucleotides, the CDR3 is TGTGCTAGTGGCTGGACAGGAAATAGCAATCAGCCCCAGCATTTT. Protein: CASGWTGNSNQPQHF. Full variable domain (outside the CDR3, taken from reference TRBV12-5 and TRBJ1-5): DARVTQTPRHKVTEMGQEVTMRCQPILGHNTVFWYRQTMMQGLELLAYFRNRAPLDDSGMPKDRFSAEMPDATLATLKIQPSEPRDSAVYFCASGWTGNSNQPQHFGDGTRLSIL.

The chain has TRBV19 and TRBJ1-6, with D possibly TRBD1 on 5 matching bases. The length of the CDR3 is 13 residues. V was cut by 6 bases and J by 8 bases, with 11 bases left in between. Germline V gene data show CDR1 as LNHDA and CDR2 as SQIVND (reference sequence). The CDR3 loop is CASRRGIDSPLHF. CDR3 in DNA: TGTGCCAGTAGGAGGGGTATTGATTCACCCCTCCACTTT.

The rearrangement joins TRBV13 to TRBJ1-4, with a weak D call TRBD1 (6 bases). CDR1 is PRHDT, CDR2 FYEKMQ, per germline (reference sequence). The CDR3 is 15 residues long. V was shortened by 5 bases and J by 5 bases, with 15 bases between the two germline ends. Written as DNA, the CDR3 is TGTGCCAGCAGCACGCAGGGGCTGGGGAATGAAAAACTGTTTTTT. Translating gives CASSTQGLGNEKLFF.